This passage covers 30 T cell receptor beta chains from one sample sequenced in a study of Ad26.COV2.S vaccination and SARS-CoV-2 variants. The treatment: roughly 20 received Ad26.COV2.S at low or high dose, single or two shots; 5 received placebo; per-sample allocation not given. Day 63 after the first injection of vaccine or placebo was the sampling time. Method: immunoSEQ multiplex PCR; TCRdb's copy keeps in-frame clones and lacks some. This table holds roughly 400,000 clones, roughly 87% found once. The material sequenced was peripheral blood, taken in a trial of Ad26.COV2.S vaccine versus placebo. Every receptor here comes from a person between 18 and 60 years old who received the Ad26.COV2.S COVID-19 vaccine or a placebo.

This chain uses TRBV29-1 with TRBJ2-2; D is undetermined. The V gene's germline CDR1 is SQVTM and CDR2 ANQGSEA. V was pared by 3 bases and J by 6 bases, with 11 bases between. The CDR3 contains 13 residues. The DNA for the CDR3 is TGCAGCGTTGACGGGCAAAACGCCGGGGAGCTGTTTTTT. Translation: CSVDGQNAGELFF.

The chain combines TRBV12-3 or TRBV12-4 with TRBJ2-7; D is uncertain. V lost 3 bases to trimming and J lost 0 bases, with 6 bases between them. The CDR3 contains 13 residues. CDR3 DNA sequence: TGTGCCAGCAGTTTTGCACACTCCTACGAGCAGTACTTC. It yields the protein CASSFAHSYEQYF.

V is TRBV7-9 and J is TRBJ2-1; 11 positions agree with TRBD2. After removal of 6 bases from V and 5 bases from J, the junction contained 9 bases not matched to a gene. CDR1 is SEHNR, CDR2 FQNEAQ, per germline (reference sequence). This CDR3 has 16 amino acids. The CDR3 spells CASSQLAGEPNNEQFF. CDR3 DNA sequence: TGTGCCAGCAGTCAACTAGCGGGAGAACCCAACAATGAGCAGTTCTTC.

The genes are TRBV19 and TRBJ2-7; D not certain. V lost 10 bases and J 0 bases, leaving 16 bases between the germline ends. Germline CDR1 LNHDA, CDR2 SQIVND (reference sequence). The CDR3 runs 14 residues. Here the CDR3 reads CATSSGPSSYEQYF. The CDR3 nucleotides are TGTGCCACCTCATCCGGGCCGAGCTCCTACGAGCAGTACTTC.

The chain employs TRBV25-1 and TRBJ1-5; D is unclear. The germline V and J ends were trimmed by 4 bases and 2 bases, with 6 bases remaining between them. The CDR3 contains 13 residues. CDR1 is MGHDK, CDR2 SYGVNS, per germline. CDR3 in amino acids: CASSAQGNQPQHF. The CDR3 DNA follows: TGTGCCAGCAGTGCTCAGGGCAATCAGCCCCAGCATTTT.

V gene TRBV9 combines with J gene TRBJ2-2; 8 bases are shared with TRBD2. Germline trimming cut 4 bases from V and 2 bases from J; bases unmatched to any gene: 7. CDR1 is SGDLS and CDR2 is YYNGEE in the germline V gene. The CDR3 totals 16 residues. CDR3 sequence reads: CASSPTSGSNTGELFF. DNA of the CDR3: TGTGCCAGCAGCCCCACGAGCGGGAGTAACACCGGGGAGCTGTTTTTT.

This chain uses TRBV13 with TRBJ1-3; tentatively, D is TRBD1 (6 bases). Germline V gene data show CDR1 as PRHDT and CDR2 as FYEKMQ (reference sequence). Trimming took 3 bases from V and 4 from J, leaving 16 bases between them. The CDR3 is 16 amino acids. This chain's CDR3 is CASSFSGARIGNTIYF. The CDR3, as DNA: TGTGCCAGCAGCTTCTCAGGGGCGCGAATCGGAAACACCATATATTTT.

CDR3 protein: CASSPRFRASGRNYNEQFF. The CDR3 region has the DNA TGTGCCAGCAGCCCTCGGTTCAGGGCTAGCGGGAGGAACTACAATGAGCAGTTCTTC. The chain has TRBV28 and TRBJ2-1, with TRBD2 matching 11 bases. Trimming took 6 bases from V and 3 from J; bases not matched to a gene: 16. The CDR3 runs to 19 residues. The V gene's germline CDR1 is MDHEN and CDR2 SYDVKM.

The CDR3 reads CASSVEGTDNEQFF. As DNA, the CDR3 is TGTGCCAGCAGCGTAGAGGGGACGGACAATGAGCAGTTCTTC. This rearrangement joins TRBV9 to TRBJ2-1; either TRBD1 or TRBD2 may supply D (5 bases each). The germline V gene encodes CDR1 SGDLS and CDR2 YYNGEE. Trimming pared 0 bases from V and 5 bases from J, leaving 9 bases between. CDR3 length: 14 amino acids.

This clone has a single count. The rearrangement joins TRBV2 to TRBJ1-1; D uncertain. Germline V gene sequence: CDR1 SNHLY, CDR2 FYNNEI. Trimming removed 10 bases at V and 3 bases at J, with 18 bases between. The CDR3 spans 14 residues. CDR3 region: CATTLFLGDTEAFF. The CDR3, as DNA: TGTGCCACTACGTTATTCTTGGGAGACACTGAAGCTTTCTTT.

The chain uses TRBV5-6 and TRBJ2-2; perhaps TRBD2 as D (5 bases). Germline V CDR1 and CDR2: SGHDT, YYEEEE. This CDR3 has 15 residues. The V end was cut by 4 bases, the J end by 4 bases, with 14 bases between. CDR3 loop: CASSRPETTTGELFF. CDR3 coding DNA: TGTGCCAGCAGCCGCCCCGAGACTACCACCGGGGAGCTGTTTTTT.

V is TRBV5-1 and J is TRBJ2-3; a possible D gene is TRBD1 (5 bases). The V and J ends lost 4 bases and 3 bases respectively, with 15 bases between them. Germline CDR1 SGHRS, CDR2 YFSETQ. The CDR3 loop spans 15 amino acids. The CDR3 is CASSNDRRGTDTQYF. Written as DNA, the CDR3 is TGCGCCAGCAGCAATGATAGAAGGGGAACAGATACGCAGTATTTT.

The J gene is TRBJ2-2, the V gene TRBV28; 16 nucleotides agree with TRBD2. The V segment lost 5 bases and the J segment 5 bases; nucleotides outside the gene matches: 11. Germline loops: CDR1 MDHEN, CDR2 SYDVKM. This CDR3 contains 19 residues. The CDR3 spells CASSTPGTSGRARTGELFF. The CDR3 DNA follows: TGTGCCAGCAGTACCCCAGGGACTAGCGGGAGGGCCCGGACCGGGGAGCTGTTTTTT.

V usage is TRBV30 and J usage is TRBJ2-5, with TRBD1 identical over 7 bases. The CDR3 is 14 amino acids. V was pared by 5 bases and J by 2 bases, with 8 bases of the junction left unmatched. From germline, CDR1 is GTSNPN and CDR2 SVGIG (reference sequence). CDR3: CAWAPGQSQETQYF. The CDR3 coding sequence is TGTGCCTGGGCCCCGGGACAGTCTCAAGAGACCCAGTACTTC.

This chain links TRBV29-1 with TRBJ2-7; weak D call: TRBD2 (6 bases). Deletions cut 5 bases from V and 1 base from J, with 12 bases between. Germline values: CDR1 SQVTM, CDR2 ANQGSEA. This CDR3 spans 13 amino acids. Here the CDR3 reads CSVRSSVSYEQYF. CDR3 nucleotides: TGCAGCGTTCGCTCTAGCGTGTCCTACGAGCAGTACTTC.

The rearrangement links TRBV5-1 to TRBJ2-1, with TRBD1 identical over 11 bases. This CDR3 contains 15 residues. Germline CDR1 SGHRS, CDR2 YFSETQ. The trim removed 7 bases at V and 8 bases at J, leaving 11 bases unmatched. The CDR3 spells CASVSRDRGSHEQFF. CDR3 bases: TGCGCCAGCGTGTCCCGGGACAGGGGGTCCCATGAGCAGTTCTTC.

The rearrangement links TRBV5-5 to TRBJ2-3, with D maybe TRBD1 (6 bases). Germline V CDR1 and CDR2: SGHKS, YYEKEE (reference sequence). V was cut by 3 bases and J by 0 bases, with 14 bases left in between. The CDR3 covers 16 residues. The CDR3, as DNA: TGTGCCAGCAGCTACCGGACAGAGCCTAGCACAGATACGCAGTATTTT. This translates into CASSYRTEPSTDTQYF.

The genes are TRBV5-1 and TRBJ2-3; TRBD2 agrees at 13 bases. The germline V gene encodes CDR1 SGHRS and CDR2 YFSETQ. The J segment lost 4 bases and the V segment lost 0 bases, leaving 2 bases of the junction unmatched. The length of the CDR3 is 16 residues. The CDR3 DNA sequence: TGCGCCAGCAGCTTGGGGGGGACTAGCGGGGCAGATACGCAGTATTTT. Its protein product is CASSLGGTSGADTQYF.

This rearrangement joins TRBV7-2 to TRBJ2-5; TRBD1 might be the D (6 bases). The CDR3 spans 16 residues. V was pared by 2 bases and J by 7 bases, with 20 bases between. Per germline, CDR1 SGHTA and CDR2 FQGNSA. DNA for the CDR3: TGTGCCAGCAGCTTAAAAGGCACAGGGAGAATGGGGACCCAGTACTTC. This sequence encodes CASSLKGTGRMGTQYF.

The rearrangement links TRBV25-1 to TRBJ2-3; D ambiguous. V was trimmed by 3 bases and J by 4 bases, leaving 11 bases between them. CDR1 and CDR2 (germline): MGHDK, SYGVNS. The CDR3 totals 14 residues. CDR3 DNA: TGTGCCAGCAGTGAGTATCGAAGTCCAGATACGCAGTATTTT. Translation gives CASSEYRSPDTQYF.

The gene calls are TRBV5-4 and TRBJ1-1; D call uncertain. Germline-derived CDR1 and CDR2 are SGHNT and YYREEE (reference sequence). CDR3 size: 13 residues. Trimming left V 6 bases short and J 4 bases short, with 13 bases between. The CDR3 nucleotides read TGTGCCAGCACCCTAGGCGGGAGCACTGAAGCTTTCTTT. Its protein is CASTLGGSTEAFF.

This rearrangement joins TRBV3-1 (or the pseudogene TRBV3-2) to TRBJ2-1; D is possibly TRBD1 (6 bases). Germline CDR1 LGHDT, CDR2 YNNKEL (reference sequence). CDR3 length equals 15 residues. The V gene lost 2 bases and the J gene lost 5 bases, with 13 bases spanning the gap. CDR3 coding DNA: TGTGCCAGCAGCCAAAGACGGGACATCGACAATGAGCAGTTCTTC. It encodes CASSQRRDIDNEQFF.

The table lists this clone with a few counts. The chain recombines TRBV7-2 with TRBJ2-2; D gene ambiguous. The CDR3 extends over 13 amino acids. Germline V gene data show CDR1 as SGHTA and CDR2 as FQGNSA. V lost 1 base, J lost 7 bases, and 7 bases lay in between. The CDR3 bases are TGTGCCAGCAGCTTAGGGTGGGGCGGGGAGCTGTTTTTT. It translates to CASSLGWGGELFF.

J is TRBJ2-7 and V is TRBV28, with no clear D. Germline loops: CDR1 MDHEN, CDR2 SYDVKM. The CDR3 totals 13 residues. V was pared by 5 bases and J by 5 bases, with 13 bases between. The CDR3 spells CASSPPASHEQYF. CDR3 nucleotide sequence: TGTGCCAGCAGTCCACCGGCCAGCCACGAGCAGTACTTC.

This clone is a singleton in its sample. J is TRBJ2-2 and V is TRBV6-2 or TRBV6-3; D ambiguous. There are 13 residues in the CDR3. The V gene's germline CDR1 is MNHEY and CDR2 SVGEGT. V was cut by 6 bases and J by 1 base, with 6 bases left in between. CDR3 coding DNA: TGTGCCAGCAGCGCAGGGAACACCGGGGAGCTGTTTTTT. It yields the protein CASSAGNTGELFF.

The gene calls are TRBV29-1 and TRBJ2-5, with no clear D. Germline V lookup: CDR1 SQVTM, CDR2 ANQGSEA. The CDR3 runs to 10 residues. V lost 4 bases, J lost 5 bases, and 5 bases lay in between. DNA for the CDR3: TGCAGCGTTGGGCGGGAGACCCAGTACTTC. Translating it yields CSVGRETQYF.

The chain couples TRBV5-6 to TRBJ2-7; TRBD1 is a possible D gene (6 bases). The CDR3 loop spans 14 amino acids. CDR1 is SGHDT and CDR2 is YYEEEE in the germline V gene. V was shortened by 0 bases and J by 2 bases, with 9 bases between the two germline ends. This CDR3 reads CASSLDRVTYEQYF. The CDR3 coding sequence is TGTGCCAGCAGCTTGGACAGGGTTACCTACGAGCAGTACTTC.

The chain is built from TRBV18 and TRBJ2-5; no reliable D call. The CDR3 has 10 amino acids. Germline V lookup: CDR1 KGHSH, CDR2 LQKENI. V was trimmed by 10 bases and J by 5 bases, leaving 8 bases between them. The CDR3 here is CAISEETQYF. DNA of the CDR3: TGTGCCATTTCCGAGGAGACCCAGTACTTC.

The chain recombines TRBV19 with TRBJ2-1; no reliable D call. The V gene's germline CDR1 is LNHDA and CDR2 SQIVND (reference sequence). This CDR3 is built from 15 residues. V was clipped by 6 bases and J by 0 bases, with 12 bases between them. The CDR3 DNA follows: TGTGCCAGTAGATCCGACCCCAGCTCCTACAATGAGCAGTTCTTC. Protein sequence: CASRSDPSSYNEQFF.

This clone showed up just a few times. V usage is TRBV19 and J usage is TRBJ1-5; D uncertain. The ends were cut back, 5 bases at V and 0 bases at J, with 11 bases in the middle. From germline, CDR1 is LNHDA and CDR2 SQIVND (reference sequence). The CDR3 covers 15 residues. CDR3 amino acids: CASSPPANSNQPQHF. The CDR3 region has the DNA TGTGCCAGTAGTCCCCCGGCCAATAGCAATCAGCCCCAGCATTTT.